The 13 T cell receptor beta chains in this list originate from one sample, sequenced in a study of early T cells in non-severe SARS-CoV-2 infection. MiXCR, applied by TCRdb to the 5' RACE reads, yields one record per CDR3 protein. The table lists approximately 35,000 distinct CDR3 sequences, about 5% of them singletons. Sequencing input: whole blood. Source of these receptors: an adult who was a healthcare worker with PCR-confirmed SARS-CoV-2 infection or an uninfected control (not recorded which).

Only a few counts were recorded for this clonotype. The chain uses TRBV5-6 and TRBJ2-6, with D perhaps matching TRBD1 or TRBD2 (5 bases each). This CDR3 comprises 17 residues. The germline V gene has CDR1 SGHDT and CDR2 YYEEEE. V shed 3 bases and J shed 0 bases, with 13 bases lying between them. The CDR3 region is CASSSGPPLSGANVLTF. The DNA of the CDR3 is TGTGCCAGCAGCTCGGGACCGCCCCTCTCTGGGGCCAACGTCCTGACTTTC.

This clonotype was seen many times. V usage is TRBV7-2 and J usage is TRBJ2-7; D is ambiguous. With 5 bases removed from V and 3 bases from J, the gap between germline ends came to 14 bases. The germline CDR1 and CDR2 sequences are SGHTA and FQGNSA. This CDR3 contains 14 residues. The CDR3 reads CASSPTPTYYEQYF. The DNA for the CDR3 is TGTGCCAGCAGCCCCACACCGACATACTACGAGCAGTACTTC.

This clonotype was counted ten times or more. The rearrangement uses TRBV7-9 and TRBJ2-3; 9 nucleotides match TRBD2. CDR1 is SEHNR, CDR2 FQNEAQ, per germline (reference sequence). The V and J ends lost 5 bases and 4 bases, in that order; junction bases with no gene match: 7. The CDR3 consists of 15 residues. CDR3 nucleotides: TGTGCCAGCAGCGATACAGCGGGGGGATCAGATACGCAGTATTTT. This encodes CASSDTAGGSDTQYF.

This clonotype was recorded at least ten times. The chain couples TRBV28 to TRBJ1-6; D call uncertain. The V end was cut by 5 bases, the J end by 5 bases, with 10 bases between. CDR3 length: 14 residues. Germline assignment: CDR1 MDHEN and CDR2 SYDVKM. The CDR3 here is CASSPAGDNSPLHF. CDR3 DNA: TGTGCCAGCAGTCCCGCCGGGGATAATTCACCCCTCCACTTT.

V and J are TRBV7-2 and TRBJ1-1; D remains unclear. This CDR3 spans 13 amino acids. The germline gives CDR1 SGHTA, CDR2 FQGNSA. Trimming took off 4 bases at V and 1 base at J, with 7 bases between the two ends. The CDR3 loop is CASSYVPNTEAFF. The CDR3 coding sequence is TGTGCCAGCAGCTACGTCCCGAACACTGAAGCTTTCTTT. The complete variable domain, with remaining parts taken from reference TRBV7-2 and TRBJ1-1, reads GAGVSQSPSNKVTEKGKDVELRCDPISGHTALYWYRQSLGQGLEFLIYFQGNSAPDKSGLPSDRFSAERTGGSVSTLTIQRTQQEDSAVYLCASSYVPNTEAFFGQGTRLTVV.

This clonotype was recorded many times. V and J are TRBV5-5 and TRBJ2-7, with D perhaps matching TRBD2 (6 bases). Trimming left V 0 bases short and J 5 bases short, with 15 bases between. In germline, CDR1 is SGHKS, CDR2 YYEKEE (reference sequence). This CDR3 contains 15 residues. In DNA, the CDR3 is TGTGCCAGCAGCTTGGAAGGCGGGGTTGGGCACGAGCAGTACTTC. It encodes CASSLEGGVGHEQYF.

This clonotype was detected only a few times. The rearrangement joins TRBV19 to TRBJ2-1, with D maybe TRBD2 (6 bases). Germline V gene lookup returns CDR1 LNHDA and CDR2 SQIVND (reference sequence). This CDR3 spans 14 amino acids. V shed 6 bases and J shed 5 bases, with 14 bases lying between them. The CDR3 DNA reads TGTGCCAGTAGCGGGGCGGAGGGGCACAATGAGCAGTTCTTC. Residues: CASSGAEGHNEQFF.

This clonotype has ten or more counts. The rearrangement links TRBV18 to TRBJ1-2, with 8 bases aligning to TRBD1. Germline-derived CDR1 and CDR2 are KGHSH and LQKENI. V lost 6 bases and J lost 3; bases outside the gene matches: 6. The CDR3 covers 14 residues. CDR3 residues: CASSPGTGDYGYTF. As DNA, the CDR3 is TGTGCCAGCTCTCCCGGGACAGGCGACTATGGCTACACCTTC.

This clonotype was seen many times. The chain is built from TRBV15 and TRBJ2-7; D not certain. The CDR3 length is 15 residues. V shed 0 bases and J shed 2 bases, with 11 bases lying between them. Germline CDR1 is LNHNV and CDR2 is YYDKDF (reference sequence). CDR3 sequence reads: CATSREPGSPYEQYF. For the CDR3, the DNA is TGTGCCACCAGCAGAGAGCCAGGTTCTCCCTACGAGCAGTACTTC.

This clonotype was detected ten times or more. The chain has TRBV5-1 and TRBJ2-5; D is undetermined. V was pared by 2 bases and J by 2 bases, with 10 bases between. This CDR3 has 14 residues. Germline loops: CDR1 SGHRS, CDR2 YFSETQ. CDR3 coding DNA: TGCGCCAGCAGCTTACTACACGAACAAGAGACCCAGTACTTC. The encoded protein is CASSLLHEQETQYF.

This clonotype was seen more than once but under ten times. The chain carries TRBV7-2 and TRBJ2-7; a weak D match, TRBD2 (6 bases). CDR3 length: 15 residues. Trimming stripped 7 bases from V and 0 bases from J, with 16 bases between. Germline CDR1 and CDR2: SGHTA and FQGNSA. The CDR3 spells CASTSAGLSSYEQYF. In nucleotides, the CDR3 is TGTGCCAGCACCTCCGCGGGACTGAGCTCCTACGAGCAGTACTTC.

This clonotype was observed at least ten times. This rearrangement joins TRBV29-1 to TRBJ2-7, with 9 bases lining up with TRBD1. This CDR3 region has 14 residues. Per germline, CDR1 SQVTM and CDR2 ANQGSEA. After removal of 3 bases from V and 5 bases from J, the junction contained 8 bases not matched to a gene. The CDR3 here is CSVDRGTGWNEQYF. DNA of the CDR3: TGCAGCGTTGATCGGGGGACAGGGTGGAACGAGCAGTACTTC.

This clonotype was detected ten times or more. This chain links TRBV24-1 with TRBJ1-5; 10 bases match TRBD1. The CDR3 covers 21 residues. Germline CDR1 KGHDR, CDR2 SFDVKD. V was pared by 2 bases and J by 0 bases, with 15 bases of the junction left unmatched. This CDR3 reads CATSDSGAPGQGRGSNQPQHF. The CDR3 DNA sequence: TGTGCCACCAGTGATTCGGGGGCTCCGGGACAGGGGAGGGGTAGCAATCAGCCCCAGCATTTT.